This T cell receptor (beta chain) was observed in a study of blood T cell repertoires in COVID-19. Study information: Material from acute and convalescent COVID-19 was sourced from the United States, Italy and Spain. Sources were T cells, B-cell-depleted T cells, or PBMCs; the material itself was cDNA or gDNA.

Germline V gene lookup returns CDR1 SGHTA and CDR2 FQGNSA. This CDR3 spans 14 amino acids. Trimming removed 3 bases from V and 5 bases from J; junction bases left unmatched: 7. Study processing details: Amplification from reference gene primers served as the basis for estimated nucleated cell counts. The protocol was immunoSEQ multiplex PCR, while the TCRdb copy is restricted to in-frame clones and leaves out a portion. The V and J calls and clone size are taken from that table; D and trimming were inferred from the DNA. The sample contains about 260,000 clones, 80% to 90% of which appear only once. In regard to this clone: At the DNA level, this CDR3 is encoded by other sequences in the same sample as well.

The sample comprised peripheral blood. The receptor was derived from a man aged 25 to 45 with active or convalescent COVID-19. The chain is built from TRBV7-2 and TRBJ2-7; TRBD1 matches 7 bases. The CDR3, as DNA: TGTGCCAGCAGCTTGCAGGGGGATAGGGACGAGCAGTACTTC. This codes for CASSLQGDRDEQYF.